These T cell receptor beta chains were read from a single sample in a study of cytomegalovirus exposure and HLA in healthy donors. Libraries were prepared by immunoSEQ multiplex PCR; TCRdb keeps only in-frame clonotypes and omits some of them. This sample has roughly 100,000 clones, with 60% to 85% found just once. Sequencing used PBMCs. Receptor source: a man aged 35 to 55 in good health and CMV-seronegative. Both conserved end residues are part of each CDR3. The D gene is left open where the match is weak. Not all rows give a size; the values are once, few, many and, for expanded clones, a class.

TRBV7-9	-	TRBD1	TRBJ2-7	TGTGCCAGCAGCTCGCGCGGCCCAATGGGACAGGGGGCTTGGTACGAGCAGTACTTC	CASSSRGPMGQGAWYEQYF
TRBV4-1	few	-	TRBJ2-7	TGCGCCAGCAGCCAAGGGCGAACTGGCGGAAGCTCCTACGAGCAGTACTTC	CASSQGRTGGSSYEQYF
TRBV7-9	-	-	TRBJ2-2	TGTGCCAGCAGCGCAACATCGAACACCGGGGAGCTGTTTTTT	CASSATSNTGELFF
TRBV27	-	-	TRBJ1-6	TGTGCCAGCAGTTTATCCCCCGCGGCAGGGCGGGGTTCACCCCTCCACTTT	CASSLSPAAGRGSPLHF
TRBV4-1	-	-	TRBJ2-1	TGCGCCAGCAGCCAGGTTTCTGGGGGAGGGGGATACAATGAGCAGTTCTTC	CASSQVSGGGGYNEQFF
TRBV6-1	-	TRBD1	TRBJ2-7	TGTGCCAGCAGGACCGGGACAGGAGCCTACGAGCAGTACTTC	CASRTGTGAYEQYF
TRBV2	-	TRBD2	TRBJ2-3	TGTGCCAACTCAGAGCGGGGTTCCCGGGGCGATACGCAGTATTTT	CANSERGSRGDTQYF
TRBV2	-	-	TRBJ1-2	TGTGCCAGCAGTTTGGCGGGCTATGGCTACACCTTC	CASSLAGYGYTF
TRBV5-4	-	TRBD1	TRBJ1-4	TGTGCCAGCAGCCGAGACAGGGGGCGTACGGGAGGAGAAAAACTGTTTTTT	CASSRDRGRTGGEKLFF
TRBV15	-	TRBD2	TRBJ2-2	TGTGCCACCAGCAGAGCGGGGGGGAGGGAGCTGTTTTTT	CATSRAGGRELFF
TRBV27	-	-	TRBJ2-7	TGTGCCAGCAGTAACCCGGGGTCTGAGCAGTACTTC	CASSNPGSEQYF
TRBV9	few	-	TRBJ2-7	TGTGCCAGCAGCGTAGGTCAGAACTACGAGCAGTACTTC	CASSVGQNYEQYF
TRBV4-2	-	TRBD1	TRBJ1-6	TGTGCCAGCAGCCAAGATTTGCAGGGGGTTTATAATTCACCCCTCCACTTT	CASSQDLQGVYNSPLHF
TRBV30	-	-	TRBJ2-7	TGTGCCTGGGACCGGGACTGCGCCTACGAGCAGTACTTC	CAWDRDCAYEQYF
TRBV6-5	-	-	TRBJ2-7	TGTGCCAGCAGTTCCAGAATCTCCTACGAGCAGTACTTC	CASSSRISYEQYF
TRBV25-1	-	-	TRBJ1-6	TGTGCCAGCAGTGAAGACAGCTCCTATAATTCACCCCTCCACTTT	CASSEDSSYNSPLHF
TRBV7-9	-	-	TRBJ2-7	TGTGCCAGCGCAGGGGGCGGGGGCGAGCAGTACTTC	CASAGGGGEQYF
TRBV5-4	-	TRBD2	TRBJ2-7	TGTGCCAGCAGCTTGGTGGCTAGCGGGAGCTACGAGCAGTACTTC	CASSLVASGSYEQYF
TRBV2	-	TRBD1	TRBJ1-5	TGTGCCAGCAGCCTGCAGGGGGCGCGGGGCAATCAGCCCCAGCATTTT	CASSLQGARGNQPQHF
TRBV23-1	-	-	TRBJ2-7	TGCGCCAGCAGCCAAACAGACCGGGACACTCCCTACGAGCAGTACTTC	CASSQTDRDTPYEQYF
TRBV4-3	-	TRBD1	TRBJ1-2	TGCGCCAGCAGCCAAGCCCGACAGGGTCGGTATGGCTACACCTTC	CASSQARQGRYGYTF
TRBV5-1	-	-	TRBJ2-7	TGCGCCAGCAGCTTGGCCGACAGCTCCTACGAGCAGTACTTC	CASSLADSSYEQYF
TRBV28	-	TRBD1	TRBJ1-5	TGTGCCAGCAGCCCGGACAGGGAAGGATGGAGCAATCAGCCCCAGCATTTT	CASSPDREGWSNQPQHF
TRBV7-9	-	-	TRBJ2-7	TGTTCCAGCAGATACAACTCCTACGAGCAGTACTTC	CSSRYNSYEQYF
TRBV7-9	-	TRBD2	TRBJ2-3	TGTGCCAGCAGAGATACTAGCGGGATGATCACAGATACGCAGTATTTT	CASRDTSGMITDTQYF
TRBV29-1	-	-	TRBJ2-7	TGCAGCGTGTCAGGTCCCCCAAACGAGCAGTACTTC	CSVSGPPNEQYF
TRBV4-1	once	-	TRBJ1-2	TGCGCCAGCAGCCAAGAACCCGTGCTGGGGAGCTATGGCTACACCTTC	CASSQEPVLGSYGYTF
TRBV7-6	-	TRBD2	TRBJ2-1	TGTGCCAGCAGCAAACCCGGGACTAGCGACCATGAGCAGTTCTTC	CASSKPGTSDHEQFF
TRBV2	-	-	TRBJ2-5	TGTGCCAGCACCACCGCGGCGGGGAAGACCCAGTACTTC	CASTTAAGKTQYF
TRBV7-9	few	TRBD1	TRBJ1-5	TGTGCCAGCAGCTTGGGCACACAGGGGTACAGTCAGCCCCAGCATTTT	CASSLGTQGYSQPQHF
TRBV5-6	-	-	TRBJ2-2	TGTGCCAGCAGCTTGGGGACAGCGAACACCGGGGAGCTGTTTTTT	CASSLGTANTGELFF